The clone carrying this T cell receptor beta chain was recorded only once. Following autologous stem cell transplantation, relapse occurred in every patient, and exposure to brentuximab vedotin varied. The data are from a study of PD-1 blockade in classical Hodgkin lymphoma. Libraries were prepared by immunoSEQ multiplex PCR; TCRdb keeps only in-frame clonotypes and omits some of them. The table records tens of thousands of clones, about 88% of them present only once. Germline CDR1 and CDR2: MNHEY and SMNVEV (reference sequence). Trimming removed 3 bases from V and 3 bases from J; junction bases left unmatched: 6. The CDR3 contains 15 residues.

This clonotype was obtained from a human donor with classical Hodgkin lymphoma. The input for sequencing was peripheral blood mononuclear cells (PBMCs), taken before the second cycle of nivolumab. The chain links TRBV27 to TRBJ2-3, with TRBD2 matching 7 bases. CDR3 sequence (DNA): TGTGCCAGCAGTTTTGGCGGGGGAGGTACAGATACGCAGTATTTT. Protein product: CASSFGGGGTDTQYF.